This T cell receptor (beta chain) was recovered during a study of a mutant IDH1 vaccine in newly diagnosed glioma. About the research overall: Treatment recipients were approximately 60% male and around 40% female, and their mean age was roughly 40 years. Earlier care involved radiotherapy, temozolomide, or both, and the majority received both.

Turning to this clone: The antigen is undetermined.

Measured with immunoSEQ multiplex PCR; TCRdb has only the in-frame clones, and not every one. The profile covers roughly 120,000 clones, with around 90% appearing a single time and roughly 0.62% taken by the ten largest. CDR1 is MNHNY and CDR2 is SVGAGI in the germline V gene (reference sequence). With 0 bases removed from V and 2 bases from J, the gap between germline ends came to 11 bases. CDR3 length: 15 amino acids. The time point denotes: week 11, during vaccination. Every single dose of the vaccine, 300 ug of mutant IDH1 20-mer peptide, came with topical imiquimod. The chain has TRBV6-6 and TRBJ2-7, with D unclear. This sequence was found in a woman between 45 and 65 years old with glioma. Material: PBMCs, obtained from a glioma patient whose treatment included an IDH1 peptide vaccine. For the CDR3, the DNA is TGTGCCAGCAGTTACTCGAAGCGTGGTCCCTACGAGCAGTACTTC. Its protein is CASSYSKRGPYEQYF.